One and the same sample provided the 20 T cell receptor beta chains below, sequenced in a study of Graves' ophthalmopathy and Graves' hyperthyroidism. Amplification from RNA transcripts yielded the TCR beta CDR3 regions. The authors performed first-round RT-PCR with HTBI primers and then a second-round multiplex PCR. In TCRdb, the multiplex PCR reads were re-called with MiXCR into one record per CDR3 protein. This sample carries some 390,000 distinct CDR3 sequences, around 16% of them seen once, and the ten largest clones take about 1.4%. The sample comprised peripheral blood. All receptors come from a woman aged 18-29 years with Graves' ophthalmopathy.

This clonotype was seen only a few times. The chain is built from TRBV20-1 and TRBJ2-7, with D unclear. V was trimmed by 6 bases and J by 6 bases, leaving 24 bases between them. Germline lookup yields CDR1 DFQATT and CDR2 SNEGSKA (reference sequence). The CDR3 extends over 15 amino acids. CDR3 nucleotides: TGCAGTGCCGTCGATTTAAGTTTGGGAAAGGGCGAGCAGTACTTC. Its translation is CSAVDLSLGKGEQYF.

This clonotype was recorded only once. V and J are TRBV4-3 and TRBJ1-1; tentatively, D is TRBD1 (6 bases). V dropped 4 bases and J dropped 1 base, with 10 bases sitting between them. Germline V gene sequence: CDR1 LGHNA, CDR2 YSLEER. This CDR3 comprises 14 residues. The CDR3 loop is CASSREQGNTEAFF. The CDR3 region has the DNA TGCGCCAGCAGCCGAGAACAGGGGAACACTGAAGCTTTCTTT.

This clonotype was observed a few times. The CDR3 nucleotides read TGTGCCAGCAGCTTAGCGGGGGGCGCGAGTACCTACGAGCAGTACTTC. Translated, it gives CASSLAGGASTYEQYF. The genes are TRBV7-2 and TRBJ2-7; D may match TRBD1 or TRBD2 (6 bases each). CDR3 size: 16 residues. The V end lost 0 bases, the J end lost 2 bases, and 14 bases lay between the germline ends. Germline CDR1 is SGHTA and CDR2 is FQGNSA.

The table lists this clonotype with many counts. This rearrangement joins TRBV24-1 to TRBJ2-2, with D hard to call. This CDR3 has 14 amino acids. CDR1 and CDR2 from the germline V gene are KGHDR and SFDVKD. Trimming pared 5 bases from V and 0 bases from J, leaving 6 bases between. The CDR3 sequence: CATSAVTNTGELFF. CDR3 nucleotide sequence: TGTGCCACCAGTGCGGTTACGAACACCGGGGAGCTGTTTTTT.

This clonotype appeared many times. This chain uses TRBV7-6 with TRBJ2-2; TRBD2 matches 11 bases. There are 17 residues in the CDR3. The germline CDR1 and CDR2 sequences are SGHVS and FNYEAQ. V shed 7 bases, J shed 9 bases, and the junction held 16 bases outside the gene matches. CDR3 sequence (DNA): TGTGCCAGCACCGGACTAGGAACTAGCGGGAGTAATCGGGAGCTGTTTTTT. Translating it yields CASTGLGTSGSNRELFF.

This clonotype was detected many times. V usage is TRBV6-1 and J usage is TRBJ1-3, with a possible D match to TRBD1 (5 bases). Germline loops: CDR1 MNHNS, CDR2 SASEGT. This CDR3 is 15 amino acids long. V was cut by 4 bases and J by 0 bases, with 10 bases left in between. In DNA form, the CDR3 reads TGTGCCAGCAGTGCGGGGCAGGGCTCTGGAAACACCATATATTTT. It is translated as CASSAGQGSGNTIYF.

This clonotype was seen at least ten times. The J gene is TRBJ2-7, the V gene TRBV6-2 or TRBV6-3; D is ambiguous. The ends were cut back, 0 bases at V and 2 bases at J, with 14 bases in the middle. CDR3 size: 16 residues. Germline V gives CDR1 MNHEY, CDR2 SVGEGT. CDR3 protein: CASSYSIAEVAYEQYF. Here the CDR3 DNA reads TGTGCCAGCAGTTACTCGATCGCGGAAGTAGCCTACGAGCAGTACTTC.

There are many counts of this clonotype. This chain uses TRBV28 with TRBJ1-5; D not certain. There are 14 residues in the CDR3. Germline assignment: CDR1 MDHEN and CDR2 SYDVKM. The germline V and J ends were trimmed by 7 bases and 2 bases, with 12 bases remaining between them. DNA for the CDR3: TGTGCCAGCACTCTTTACAGAGGCAATCAGCCCCAGCATTTT. Protein sequence: CASTLYRGNQPQHF.

This clonotype has at least ten counts. The chain has TRBV6-1 and TRBJ1-6; TRBD1 matches 9 bases. CDR1 and CDR2 from the germline V gene are MNHNS and SASEGT. The CDR3 runs 15 residues. V lost 5 bases and J lost 9; bases outside the gene matches: 8. CDR3 protein: CASSLPRQGGSPLHF. CDR3 bases: TGTGCCAGCAGTCTCCCCCGACAGGGGGGTTCACCCCTCCACTTT.

Ten or more counts support this clonotype. This chain connects TRBV28 to TRBJ1-2; no firm D call. Germline lookup yields CDR1 MDHEN and CDR2 SYDVKM. The CDR3 sequence is 13 residues long. V was cut by 2 bases and J by 4 bases, with 8 bases left in between. The CDR3, as DNA: TGTGCCAGCAGTTTAGAAACGGCCTATGGCTACACCTTC. Translating it yields CASSLETAYGYTF.

This clonotype was detected many times. This chain uses TRBV6-1 with TRBJ2-7; D may be TRBD2 (5 bases). Trimming pared 7 bases from V and 3 bases from J, leaving 16 bases between. CDR3 length: 14 amino acids. Germline lookup yields CDR1 MNHNS and CDR2 SASEGT. CDR3 sequence (DNA): TGTGCCAGCACAATACTAGAATCGGTCTACGAGCAGTACTTC. This gives the protein CASTILESVYEQYF.

At least ten counts were recorded for this clonotype. The chain couples TRBV6-5 to TRBJ1-5, with D tentatively TRBD1 (6 bases). CDR1 is MNHEY and CDR2 is SVGAGI in the germline V gene. Trimming cost V 6 bases and J 4 bases, with 10 bases left between them. The CDR3 runs 13 residues. The CDR3 spells CASRRQENQPQHF. For the CDR3, the DNA is TGTGCCAGCAGACGACAGGAAAATCAGCCCCAGCATTTT.

This clonotype turned up a few times. An end of the junction does not agree with germline; a read error may underlie this. The chain combines TRBV18 with TRBJ2-2; TRBD1 matches 7 bases. The CDR3 sequence is 14 residues long. Germline V gene sequence: CDR1 KGHSH, CDR2 LQKENI. Written as DNA, the CDR3 is TGTGCCAGCTCACCAAACAGGGGCCACGGGGAGCTGCTTTTT. The encoded protein is CASSPNRGHGELLF.

This clonotype was observed at least ten times. The V call is TRBV7-2, the J call TRBJ1-6; tentative D call: TRBD1 (5 bases). V dropped 4 bases and J dropped 11 bases, with 15 bases sitting between them. The CDR3 loop spans 14 amino acids. The germline V gene has CDR1 SGHTA and CDR2 FQGNSA. CDR3 sequence reads: CASSSGQGNAPLHF. CDR3 in DNA: TGTGCCAGCAGCTCCGGCCAGGGAAACGCACCCCTCCACTTT.

At least ten counts were recorded for this clonotype. This chain connects TRBV6-1 to TRBJ1-5; tentative D call: TRBD1 (6 bases). The V gene lost 5 bases and the J gene lost 4 bases, with 15 bases spanning the gap. Germline assignment: CDR1 MNHNS and CDR2 SASEGT. This CDR3 has 15 residues. CDR3 coding DNA: TGTGCCAGCAGTCTTGGGGGCCCGGTTAATCAGCCCCAGCATTTT. It codes for CASSLGGPVNQPQHF.

The table lists this clonotype with many counts. This chain links TRBV20-1 with TRBJ2-7, with D uncertain. The ends were cut back, 6 bases at V and 3 bases at J, with 6 bases in the middle. The CDR3 sequence is 10 residues long. Germline CDR1 is DFQATT and CDR2 is SNEGSKA (reference sequence). For the CDR3, the DNA is TGCAGTGCGACCCACTACGAGCAGTACTTC. It codes for CSATHYEQYF.

This clonotype appeared many times. This chain connects TRBV5-1 to TRBJ2-2, with a tentative D call TRBD1 (6 bases). Germline V lookup: CDR1 SGHRS, CDR2 YFSETQ. The CDR3 has 15 amino acids. Between the trimmed V and J ends, which lost 1 base and 6 bases, there was a span of 13 bases. The CDR3 coding sequence is TGCGCCAGCAGCTTGTCGACAGGCCCAGCCGGGGAGCTGTTTTTT. This codes for CASSLSTGPAGELFF.

This clonotype was seen ten or more times. The rearrangement uses TRBV4-1 and TRBJ2-7, with D hard to call. Germline CDR1 is MGHRA and CDR2 is YSYEKL. CDR3 length: 12 amino acids. V was clipped by 3 bases and J by 7 bases, with 10 bases between them. The CDR3 coding sequence is TGCGCCAGCAGCCATCCTTCTAGGGAGCAGTACTTC. Translation gives CASSHPSREQYF.

The chain employs TRBV12-3 or TRBV12-4 and TRBJ2-5; 9 nucleotides agree with TRBD2. CDR3 length: 13 amino acids. J lost 4 bases, V lost 6 bases, and 3 bases had no gene match. The CDR3 sequence is CASRKAGGETQYF. CDR3 coding DNA: TGTGCCAGCAGAAAAGCGGGAGGAGAGACCCAGTACTTC.

There are many counts of this clonotype. The chain is built from TRBV11-2 and TRBJ2-2; the D is unclear. V was clipped by 3 bases and J by 1 base, with 15 bases between them. Looked up from germline, CDR1 is SGHAT and CDR2 is FQNNGV. This CDR3 comprises 17 residues. The DNA of the CDR3 is TGTGCCAGCAGCTTCCTGGGCGTCGGAAAGAACACCGGGGAGCTGTTTTTT. Encoded protein: CASSFLGVGKNTGELFF.